These 12 T cell receptor beta chains share one sample of origin, sequenced in a study of CD4+ T cells in melanoma. Using immunoSEQ multiplex PCR, the repertoire was profiled, and TCRdb retains in-frame clones only, with some absent. The table has around 18,000 clones, roughly four fifths seen once. Source material: cells from a culture (not recorded whether cultured in vitro). These receptor sequences come from a human donor with melanoma.

V and J are TRBV5-8 and TRBJ2-7, with 9 positions matching TRBD1. The CDR3 is 15 amino acids. CDR1 is SGHTS and CDR2 is YDEGEE in the germline V gene. With V trimmed by 0 bases and J by 1 base, 2 bases remained unmatched. CDR3 sequence (DNA): TGTGCCAGCAGCTTGGTCGGGACAGGGTCCTACGAGCAGTACTTC. Protein: CASSLVGTGSYEQYF.

This rearrangement joins TRBV11-3 to TRBJ2-2; D is undetermined. The germline CDR1 and CDR2 sequences are SGHNT and YENEEA. Trimming shortened V by 1 base and J by 6 bases, and 3 bases separated the two germline ends. There are 12 residues in the CDR3. The DNA for the CDR3 is TGTGCCAGCAGCTTAGCGGCCGGGGAGCTGTTTTTT. Its protein is CASSLAAGELFF.

The chain links TRBV30 to TRBJ1-5; D call uncertain. Per germline, CDR1 GTSNPN and CDR2 SVGIG (reference sequence). V lost 1 base and J lost 3, with 16 bases in between. The CDR3 runs 16 residues. CDR3 sequence: CAWSGRTGDFNQPQHF. CDR3 sequence (DNA): TGTGCCTGGAGTGGGAGGACCGGGGATTTCAATCAGCCCCAGCATTTT.

The gene calls are TRBV10-3 and TRBJ1-1, with 7 positions matching TRBD1. The germline gives CDR1 ENHRY, CDR2 SYGVKD. CDR3 length equals 13 residues. V lost 6 bases, J lost 3 bases, and 4 bases stayed unmatched. The CDR3 sequence is CAIRPRGDTEAFF. The CDR3 DNA reads as TGTGCCATCAGGCCCAGGGGGGACACTGAAGCTTTCTTT.

The chain is built from TRBV6-1 and TRBJ1-2; D gene ambiguous. Germline V gene lookup returns CDR1 MNHNS and CDR2 SASEGT. This CDR3 is built from 12 residues. V lost 7 bases and J lost 8, with 14 bases in between. The CDR3: CASTDLAFGYTF. The CDR3 DNA is TGTGCCAGCACCGACCTGGCGTTCGGCTACACCTTC.

J is TRBJ1-5 and V is TRBV2; perhaps TRBD1 as D (6 bases). The germline V and J ends were trimmed by 5 bases and 11 bases, with 16 bases remaining between them. The CDR3 sequence is 13 residues long. Germline CDR1 SNHLY, CDR2 FYNNEI. In DNA, the CDR3 is TGTGCCAGCAGTAAAACAGGGCCGGAGTCCCAGCATTTT. Translating gives CASSKTGPESQHF.

The J gene is TRBJ2-3, the V gene TRBV7-3, with 11 nucleotides matching TRBD2. V shed 2 bases and J 6 bases; nucleotides not matched to a gene: 7. Looked up from germline, CDR1 is SGHTA and CDR2 is FQGTGA. The CDR3 contains 16 residues. The CDR3 protein is CASSLRLAGGGDTQYF. CDR3 DNA sequence: TGTGCCAGCAGCTTACGCCTAGCGGGGGGCGGTGATACGCAGTATTTT.

In this sample, this clone turned up once. V and J are TRBV10-2 and TRBJ1-2, with D unclear. Trimming stripped 5 bases from V and 1 base from J, with 5 bases between. The CDR3 extends over 12 amino acids. Germline CDR1 and CDR2: WSHSY and SAAADI. The CDR3 here is CASSSFNYGYTF. The CDR3 DNA sequence: TGCGCCAGCAGTTCTTTTAACTATGGCTACACCTTC.

The rearrangement links TRBV4-1 to TRBJ1-1; no reliable D call. The CDR3 loop spans 15 amino acids. The V and J ends lost 1 base and 5 bases respectively, with 14 bases between them. The germline V gene encodes CDR1 MGHRA and CDR2 YSYEKL. The CDR3 region is CASSQGVQDGTEAFF. CDR3 sequence (DNA): TGCGCCAGCAGCCAAGGAGTTCAGGACGGGACTGAAGCTTTCTTT.

The V and J genes are TRBV29-1 and TRBJ1-2; unclear D gene. Per germline, CDR1 SQVTM and CDR2 ANQGSEA. The CDR3 contains 13 residues. V shed 2 bases and J shed 7 bases, with 14 bases lying between them. The CDR3 nucleotides are TGCAGCGTTGAAAAAACGGGAGAGGTTGGCTACACCTTC. Amino acids: CSVEKTGEVGYTF.

The rearrangement uses TRBV7-9 and TRBJ2-1; D not certain. The CDR3 has 15 residues. Germline CDR1 and CDR2: SEHNR and FQNEAQ (reference sequence). With 6 bases removed from V and 5 bases from J, the gap between germline ends came to 17 bases. CDR3: CASRIALVGNNEQFF. The CDR3 nucleotides are TGTGCCAGCAGGATAGCCCTCGTAGGGAACAATGAGCAGTTCTTC.

This chain joins TRBV2 and TRBJ2-1; D might be TRBD2 (5 bases). Germline CDR1 reads SNHLY; CDR2 reads FYNNEI. There are 13 residues in the CDR3. Trimming pared 7 bases from V and 9 bases from J, leaving 16 bases between. The CDR3 DNA is TGTGCCAGCAACCCGACGGGAATGGCTGAGCAGTTCTTC. Translating gives CASNPTGMAEQFF.